The sequence of this T cell receptor beta chain was determined in a study of CD8 T cells in Susac syndrome. About the study: There were 5 or 6 sequenced Susac syndrome patients with active disease and eight or nine in remission.

RNA was extracted with the RNeasy kit, and a quantity of roughly 0.45 to 1 ug was reverse transcribed using random hexamers. Amplification of TCR beta CDR3 spanned 54 Vbeta and 13 Jbeta via immunoSEQ multiplex PCR. Each CDR3 protein gets one entry after TCRdb re-called the immunoSEQ multiplex PCR reads with MiXCR. The repertoire has approximately 190,000 distinct CDR3 sequences, 85% to 95% of them found once; the top ten carry around 0.15%. CDR3 size: 15 residues. The germline gives CDR1 SGHTA, CDR2 FQGTGA. With 2 bases clipped from V and 5 bases from J, the junction kept 4 bases outside the gene matches. FACS was used to enrich TEMRA cells, whereas the CD8+ and CD4+ T cells were obtained by negative isolation. In regard to this clonotype: The antigen is undetermined.

Points from the study as a whole: The authors found around 15 Susac-specific public clones in total CD8+ repertoires and 5 or 6 in CD8+ TEMRA repertoires.

This sequence originates from a human donor with Susac syndrome. Sequenced material: CD8+ T cells from PBMCs. V usage is TRBV7-3 and J usage is TRBJ2-2; TRBD2 matches at 8 bases. CDR3 in DNA: TGTGCCAGCAGCTTACACGGGGGGGGAACCGGGGAGCTGTTTTTT. This sequence encodes CASSLHGGGTGELFF.